Listed here is a single T cell receptor (beta chain). Its specificity is unknown. V lost 4 bases, J lost 0 bases, and 6 bases lay in between. CDR1 and CDR2 (germline): SGHRS, YFSETQ. CDR3 length: 13 amino acids. These data belong to a study of OX40 agonist ivuxolimab in advanced cancers. Notes on the study in general: Low normalized T-cell clonal expansion was also seen in some nonresponders. Relative to CD4+, CD8+ T cells held more expanded clones on average.

Profiling relied on immunoSEQ multiplex PCR, and the TCRdb table lists in-frame clones only, not all of them. The sample has around 62,000 clones, around nine tenths seen once. The sequence derives from an adult with an advanced solid tumor such as melanoma, head and neck, liver or kidney cancer. This specimen consisted of CD4+ or CD8+ T cells sorted from blood, obtained in a trial of the OX40 agonist ivuxolimab. The chain joins TRBV5-1 to TRBJ2-3; D is ambiguous. For the CDR3, the DNA is TGCGCCAGCAGCCCGACTAGCACAGATACGCAGTATTTT. Translation: CASSPTSTDTQYF. The full variable domain, completed using reference TRBV5-1 and TRBJ2-3, is KAGVTQTPRYLIKTRGQQVTLSCSPISGHRSVSWYQQTPGQGLQFLFEYFSETQRNKGNFPGRFSGRQFSNSRSEMNVSTLELGDSALYLCASSPTSTDTQYFGPGTRLTVL.